A single T cell receptor (beta chain) is shown here with its context. Its cognate antigen is unknown. The naive CD8 subset, CD45RO-negative cells positively selected for CCR7, excluded terminally differentiated effector memory CD45RA+ cells. This CDR3 is 13 amino acids long. The germline V and J ends were trimmed by 0 bases and 3 bases, with 6 bases remaining between them. The V gene's germline CDR1 is SGHDN and CDR2 FVKESK. The sample belongs to a study of shared clonotypes between healthy human individuals. Broader study findings: Non-shared clonotypes were found to have lower generation probabilities than the clonotypes that were shared by all four of the sorted-subset donors.

Produced via immunoSEQ multiplex PCR; TCRdb's table is partial and in-frame only. The data show about 580,000 clones, roughly 98% seen once. Sequencing was carried out using naive CD8+ T cells sorted from blood. The sequence was collected from a young man in good health. The chain carries TRBV14 and TRBJ2-7; D remains unclear. CDR3 coding DNA: TGTGCCAGCAGCCAAGATCCCTACTACGAGCAGTACTTC. Amino acids: CASSQDPYYEQYF.